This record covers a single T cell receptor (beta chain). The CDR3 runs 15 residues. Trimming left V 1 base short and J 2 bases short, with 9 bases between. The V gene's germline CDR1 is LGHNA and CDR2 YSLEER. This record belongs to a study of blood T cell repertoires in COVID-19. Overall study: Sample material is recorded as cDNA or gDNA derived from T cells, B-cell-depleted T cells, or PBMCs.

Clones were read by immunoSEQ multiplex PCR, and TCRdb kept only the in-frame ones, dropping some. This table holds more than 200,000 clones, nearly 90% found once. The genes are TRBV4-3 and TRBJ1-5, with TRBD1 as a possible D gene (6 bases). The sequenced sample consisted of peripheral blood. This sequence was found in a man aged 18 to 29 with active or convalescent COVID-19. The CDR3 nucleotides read TGCGCCAGCAGCCAAGGCAGGGGCGGCAATCAGCCCCAGCATTTT. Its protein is CASSQGRGGNQPQHF.